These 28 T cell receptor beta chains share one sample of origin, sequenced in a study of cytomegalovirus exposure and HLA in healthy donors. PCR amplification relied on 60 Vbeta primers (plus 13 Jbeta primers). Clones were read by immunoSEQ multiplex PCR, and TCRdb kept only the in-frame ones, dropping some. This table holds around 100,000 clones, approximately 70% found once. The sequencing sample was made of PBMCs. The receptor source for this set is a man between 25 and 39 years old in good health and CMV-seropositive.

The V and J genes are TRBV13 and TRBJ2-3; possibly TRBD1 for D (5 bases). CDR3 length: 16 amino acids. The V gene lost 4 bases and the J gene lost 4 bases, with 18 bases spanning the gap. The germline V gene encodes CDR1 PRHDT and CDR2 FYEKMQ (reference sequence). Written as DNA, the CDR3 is TGTGCCAGCAGCTCATTAACCATTCAGGGTTCAGATACGCAGTATTTT. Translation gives CASSSLTIQGSDTQYF.

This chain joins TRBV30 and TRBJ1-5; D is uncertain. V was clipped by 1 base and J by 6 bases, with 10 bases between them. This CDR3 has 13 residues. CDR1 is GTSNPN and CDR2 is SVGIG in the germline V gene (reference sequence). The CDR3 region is CAWSGQTGQPQHF. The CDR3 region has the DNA TGTGCCTGGAGTGGTCAAACGGGTCAGCCCCAGCATTTT.

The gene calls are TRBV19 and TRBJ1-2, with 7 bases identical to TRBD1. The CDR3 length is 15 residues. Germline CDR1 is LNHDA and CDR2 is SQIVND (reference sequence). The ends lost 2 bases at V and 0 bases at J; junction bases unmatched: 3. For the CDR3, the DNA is TGTGCCAGTAGTATAAGGGACAGTCCTAACTATGGCTACACCTTC. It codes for CASSIRDSPNYGYTF.

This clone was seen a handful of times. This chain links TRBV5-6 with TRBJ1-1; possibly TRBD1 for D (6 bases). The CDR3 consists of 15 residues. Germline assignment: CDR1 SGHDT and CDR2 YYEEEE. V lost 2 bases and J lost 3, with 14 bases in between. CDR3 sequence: CASSFGGAVDTEAFF. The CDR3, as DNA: TGTGCCAGCAGCTTCGGGGGGGCGGTGGACACTGAAGCTTTCTTT.

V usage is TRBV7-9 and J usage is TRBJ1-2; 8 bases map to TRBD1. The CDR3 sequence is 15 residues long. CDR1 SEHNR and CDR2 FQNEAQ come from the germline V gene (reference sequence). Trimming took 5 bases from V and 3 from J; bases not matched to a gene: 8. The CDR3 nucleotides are TGTGCCAGCAGCGAACAGGGGGGCGAGGACTATGGCTACACCTTC. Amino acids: CASSEQGGEDYGYTF.

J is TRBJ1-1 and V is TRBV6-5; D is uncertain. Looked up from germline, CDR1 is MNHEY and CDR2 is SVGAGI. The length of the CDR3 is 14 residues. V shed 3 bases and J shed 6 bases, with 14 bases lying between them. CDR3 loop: CASSYDLGRAEAFF. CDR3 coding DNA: TGTGCCAGCAGTTATGATCTCGGGCGGGCTGAAGCTTTCTTT.

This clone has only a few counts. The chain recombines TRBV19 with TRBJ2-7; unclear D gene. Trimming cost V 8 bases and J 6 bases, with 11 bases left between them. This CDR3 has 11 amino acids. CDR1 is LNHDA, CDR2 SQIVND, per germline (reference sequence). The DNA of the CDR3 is TGTGCCAGTGGGCAGGTTGGCGAGCAGTACTTC. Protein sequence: CASGQVGEQYF.

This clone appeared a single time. The CDR3 DNA sequence: TGTGCCAGCAGCTCGGGTTGGGGGACTTGGTATGGCTACACCTTC. This translates into CASSSGWGTWYGYTF. J is TRBJ1-2 and V is TRBV5-5, with D perhaps matching TRBD1 (5 bases). Germline CDR1 is SGHKS and CDR2 is YYEKEE (reference sequence). The V and J ends lost 3 bases and 5 bases respectively, with 17 bases between them. This CDR3 is 15 amino acids long. Based on the CDR3 plus reference TRBV5-5 and TRBJ1-2, the full variable domain is DAGVTQSPTHLIKTRGQQVTLRCSPISGHKSVSWYQQVLGQGPQFIFQYYEKEERGRGNFPDRFSARQFPNYSSELNVNALLLGDSALYLCASSSGWGTWYGYTFGSGTRLTVV.

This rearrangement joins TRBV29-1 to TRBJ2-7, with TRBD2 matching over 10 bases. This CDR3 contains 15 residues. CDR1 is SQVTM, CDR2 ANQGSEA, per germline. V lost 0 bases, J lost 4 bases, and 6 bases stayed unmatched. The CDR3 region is CSVEDPLAGGYEQYF. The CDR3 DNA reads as TGCAGCGTTGAAGATCCGTTAGCGGGGGGTTACGAGCAGTACTTC.

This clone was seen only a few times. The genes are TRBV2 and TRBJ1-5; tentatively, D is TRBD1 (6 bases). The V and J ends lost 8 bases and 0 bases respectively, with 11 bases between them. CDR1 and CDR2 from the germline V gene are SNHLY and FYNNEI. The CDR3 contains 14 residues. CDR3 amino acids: CASRQDYSNQPQHF. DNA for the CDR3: TGTGCCAGCCGACAGGATTATAGCAATCAGCCCCAGCATTTT.

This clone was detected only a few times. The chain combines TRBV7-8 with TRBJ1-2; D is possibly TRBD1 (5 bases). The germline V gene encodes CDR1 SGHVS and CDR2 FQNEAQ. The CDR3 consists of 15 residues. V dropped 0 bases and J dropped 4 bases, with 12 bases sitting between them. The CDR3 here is CASSLAVDSSYGYTF. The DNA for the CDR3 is TGTGCCAGCAGCTTAGCTGTTGACAGCTCCTATGGCTACACCTTC. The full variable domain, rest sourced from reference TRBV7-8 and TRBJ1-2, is GAGVSQSPRYKVAKRGQDVALRCDPISGHVSLFWYQQALGQGPEFLTYFQNEAQLDKSGLPSDRFFAERPEGSVSTLKIQRTQQEDSAVYLCASSLAVDSSYGYTFGSGTRLTVV.

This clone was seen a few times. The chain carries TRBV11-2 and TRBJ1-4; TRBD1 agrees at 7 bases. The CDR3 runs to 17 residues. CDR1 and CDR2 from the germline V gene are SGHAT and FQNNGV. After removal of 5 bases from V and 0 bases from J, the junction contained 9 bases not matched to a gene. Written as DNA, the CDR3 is TGTGCCAGCAGCCTATGGGACAGCGCCGCAACTAATGAAAAACTGTTTTTT. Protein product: CASSLWDSAATNEKLFF.

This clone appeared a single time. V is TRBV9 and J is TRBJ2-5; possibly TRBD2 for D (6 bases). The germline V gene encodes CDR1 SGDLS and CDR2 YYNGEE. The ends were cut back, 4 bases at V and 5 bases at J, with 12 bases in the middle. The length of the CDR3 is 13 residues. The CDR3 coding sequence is TGTGCCAGCAGCACCACGGGGGTGGAGACCCAGTACTTC. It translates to CASSTTGVETQYF.

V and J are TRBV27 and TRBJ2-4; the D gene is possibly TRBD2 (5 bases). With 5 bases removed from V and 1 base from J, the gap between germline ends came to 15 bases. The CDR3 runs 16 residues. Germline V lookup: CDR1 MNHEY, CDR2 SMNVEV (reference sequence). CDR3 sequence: CASSLSYGVAKNIQYF. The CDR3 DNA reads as TGTGCCAGCAGTCTCTCCTACGGGGTGGCCAAAAACATTCAGTACTTC.

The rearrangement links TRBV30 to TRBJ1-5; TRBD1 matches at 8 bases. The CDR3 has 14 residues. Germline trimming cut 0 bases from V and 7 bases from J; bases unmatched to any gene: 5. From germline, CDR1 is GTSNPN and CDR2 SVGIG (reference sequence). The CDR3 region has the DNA TGTGCCTGGAGTGTGACAGGGGTAAGACAGCCCCAGCATTTT. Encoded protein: CAWSVTGVRQPQHF.

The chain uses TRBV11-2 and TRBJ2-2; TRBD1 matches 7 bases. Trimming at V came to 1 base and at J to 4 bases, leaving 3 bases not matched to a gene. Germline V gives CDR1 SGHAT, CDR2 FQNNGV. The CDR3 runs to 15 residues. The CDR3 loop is CASSLGYRGTGELFF. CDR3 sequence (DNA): TGTGCCAGCAGCTTAGGGTACAGGGGCACCGGGGAGCTGTTTTTT.

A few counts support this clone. For the CDR3, the DNA is TGTGCCAGCAGTGAAGCGGACAGGGCGGGTCAGCCCCAGCATTTT. Its protein is CASSEADRAGQPQHF. The chain combines TRBV6-1 with TRBJ1-5; 8 positions agree with TRBD1. The J segment lost 6 bases and the V segment lost 0 bases, leaving 4 bases of the junction unmatched. The CDR3 contains 15 residues. Germline CDR1 is MNHNS and CDR2 is SASEGT.

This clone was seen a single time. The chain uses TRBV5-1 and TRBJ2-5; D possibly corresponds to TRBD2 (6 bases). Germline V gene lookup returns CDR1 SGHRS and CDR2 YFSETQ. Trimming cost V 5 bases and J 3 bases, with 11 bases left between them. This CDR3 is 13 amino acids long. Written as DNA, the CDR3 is TGCGCCAGCAGTGTCTGGGGGGAAGAGACCCAGTACTTC. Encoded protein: CASSVWGEETQYF.

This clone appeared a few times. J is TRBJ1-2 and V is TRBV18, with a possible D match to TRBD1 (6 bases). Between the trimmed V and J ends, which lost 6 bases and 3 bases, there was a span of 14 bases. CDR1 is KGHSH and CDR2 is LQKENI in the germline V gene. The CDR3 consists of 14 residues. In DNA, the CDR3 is TGTGCCAGCTCCCAACAGGGTAGGGACTATGGCTACACCTTC. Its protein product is CASSQQGRDYGYTF.

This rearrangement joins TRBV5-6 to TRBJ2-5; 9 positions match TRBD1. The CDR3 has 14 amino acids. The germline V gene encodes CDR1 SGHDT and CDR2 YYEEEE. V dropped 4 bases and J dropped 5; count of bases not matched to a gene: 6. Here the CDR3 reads CASSATQGAETQYF. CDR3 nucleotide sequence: TGTGCCAGCAGCGCTACACAGGGGGCGGAGACCCAGTACTTC.

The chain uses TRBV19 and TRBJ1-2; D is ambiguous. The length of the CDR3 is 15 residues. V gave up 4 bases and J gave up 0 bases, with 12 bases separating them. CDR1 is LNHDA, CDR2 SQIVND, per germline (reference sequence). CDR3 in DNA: TGTGCCAGTAGTACTTCAACTAACTCTAACTATGGCTACACCTTC. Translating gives CASSTSTNSNYGYTF.

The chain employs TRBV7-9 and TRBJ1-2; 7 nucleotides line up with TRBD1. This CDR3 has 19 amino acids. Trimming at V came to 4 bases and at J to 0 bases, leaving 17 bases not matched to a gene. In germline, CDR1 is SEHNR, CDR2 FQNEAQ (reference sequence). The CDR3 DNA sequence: TGTGCCAGCAGCTCAAAGGCGTCAGGGGGACCTCGAGCTAACTATGGCTACACCTTC. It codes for CASSSKASGGPRANYGYTF.

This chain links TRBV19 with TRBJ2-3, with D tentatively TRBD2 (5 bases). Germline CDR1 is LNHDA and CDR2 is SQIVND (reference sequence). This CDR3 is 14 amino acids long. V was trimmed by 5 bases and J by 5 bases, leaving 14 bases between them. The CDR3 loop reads CASSPTRVLDTQYF. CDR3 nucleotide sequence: TGTGCCAGTAGTCCAACTAGGGTTCTAGATACGCAGTATTTT. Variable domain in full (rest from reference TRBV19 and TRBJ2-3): DGGITQSPKYLFRKEGQNVTLSCEQNLNHDAMYWYRQDPGQGLRLIYYSQIVNDFQKGDIAEGYSVSREKKESFPLTVTSAQKNPTAFYLCASSPTRVLDTQYFGPGTRLTVL.

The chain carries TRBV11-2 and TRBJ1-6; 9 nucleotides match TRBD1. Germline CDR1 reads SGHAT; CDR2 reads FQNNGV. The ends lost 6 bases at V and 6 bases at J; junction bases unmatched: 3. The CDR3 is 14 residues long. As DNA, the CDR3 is TGTGCCAGCAGGGGACAGGGTCTTAATTCACCCCTCCACTTT. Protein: CASRGQGLNSPLHF.

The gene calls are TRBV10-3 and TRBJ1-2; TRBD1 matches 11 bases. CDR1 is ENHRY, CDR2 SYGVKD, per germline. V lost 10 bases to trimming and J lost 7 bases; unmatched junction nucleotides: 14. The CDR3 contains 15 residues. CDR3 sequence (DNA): TGTGCCACAACCCCGGACAGGGGGCGAAAAGGTGGCTACACCTTC. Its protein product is CATTPDRGRKGGYTF.

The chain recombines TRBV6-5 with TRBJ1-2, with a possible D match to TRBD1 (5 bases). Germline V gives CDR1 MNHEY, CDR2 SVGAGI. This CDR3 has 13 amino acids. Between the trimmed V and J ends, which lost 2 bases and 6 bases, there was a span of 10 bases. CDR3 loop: CASSYMGGDGYTF. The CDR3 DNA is TGTGCCAGCAGTTACATGGGGGGGGATGGCTACACCTTC.

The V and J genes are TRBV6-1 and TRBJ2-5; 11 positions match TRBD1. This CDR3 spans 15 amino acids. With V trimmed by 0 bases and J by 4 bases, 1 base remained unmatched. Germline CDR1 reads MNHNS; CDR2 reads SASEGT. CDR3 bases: TGTGCCAGCAGTGAAGCCGGGACAGGGGGAGAGACCCAGTACTTC. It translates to CASSEAGTGGETQYF.

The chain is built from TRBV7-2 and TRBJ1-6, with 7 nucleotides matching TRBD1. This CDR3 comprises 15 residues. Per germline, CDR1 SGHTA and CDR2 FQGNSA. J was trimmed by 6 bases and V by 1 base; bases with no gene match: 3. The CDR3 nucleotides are TGTGCCAGCAGCTTAGGTGGGACAGTTAATTCACCCCTCCACTTT. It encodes CASSLGGTVNSPLHF.